Below, 14 T cell receptor beta chains from the same sample are listed, as sequenced in a study of T cells in tuberculosis. The protocol was immunoSEQ multiplex PCR, while the TCRdb copy is restricted to in-frame clones and leaves out a portion. The repertoire includes around 30,000 clones, about 84% of them detected once, and 4% to 6.5% sits in the top ten. Time point reported: new active TB diagnosis, blood taken before or within 7 days of starting treatment. The sample in question was PBMCs, obtained at tuberculosis diagnosis. These TCRs come from an adult with tuberculosis.

The chain recombines TRBV6-1 with TRBJ2-6, with D possibly being TRBD2 (5 bases). The CDR3 contains 15 residues. V was trimmed by 1 base and J by 3 bases, leaving 7 bases between them. Per the germline V gene, CDR1 is MNHNS and CDR2 is SASEGT. CDR3 sequence: CASSEEGSGANVLTF. The CDR3 DNA reads TGTGCCAGCAGTGAAGAAGGGAGTGGGGCCAACGTCCTGACTTTC.

The chain is built from TRBV4-1 and TRBJ2-7; perhaps TRBD2 as D (5 bases). There are 14 residues in the CDR3. Germline CDR1 and CDR2: MGHRA and YSYEKL. V was cut by 0 bases and J by 1 base, with 7 bases left in between. The CDR3 reads CASSQDRGSYEQYF. The CDR3 region has the DNA TGCGCCAGCAGCCAAGATCGGGGATCCTACGAGCAGTACTTC.

The chain recombines TRBV9 with TRBJ2-3; 8 nucleotides line up with TRBD2. After removal of 0 bases from V and 1 base from J, the junction contained 7 bases not matched to a gene. The CDR3 has 17 amino acids. Germline V gene sequence: CDR1 SGDLS, CDR2 YYNGEE. In DNA form, the CDR3 reads TGTGCCAGCAGCGTAGCGCGGGGGGCGGATCGCACAGATACGCAGTATTTT. Amino acids: CASSVARGADRTDTQYF.

This chain joins TRBV28 and TRBJ2-7; 7 bases fit TRBD1. Germline CDR1 and CDR2: MDHEN and SYDVKM. The V and J ends lost 6 bases and 3 bases, in that order; junction bases with no gene match: 11. The CDR3 has 15 residues. The CDR3 nucleotides are TGTGCCAGCAGCCCTAGGGGACAGCACCTCTACGAGCAGTACTTC. Its protein product is CASSPRGQHLYEQYF. Supplemented by reference TRBV28 and TRBJ2-7, the full variable domain reads DVKVTQSSRYLVKRTGEKVFLECVQDMDHENMFWYRQDPGLGLRLIYFSYDVKMKEKGDIPEGYSVSREKKERFSLILESASTNQTSMYLCASSPRGQHLYEQYFGPGTRLTVT.

The chain links TRBV25-1 to TRBJ1-1; D might be TRBD1 (5 bases). Germline assignment: CDR1 MGHDK and CDR2 SYGVNS. The CDR3 totals 15 residues. Trimming took 2 bases from V and 3 from J, leaving 13 bases between them. The CDR3 spells CASSESGAQDTEAFF. The CDR3, as DNA: TGTGCCAGCAGTGAAAGTGGGGCGCAGGACACTGAAGCTTTCTTT.

The V gene is TRBV6-4, the J gene TRBJ1-5, with D maybe TRBD1 (5 bases). The V end lost 4 bases, the J end lost 3 bases, and 7 bases lay between the germline ends. Germline loops: CDR1 MRHNA, CDR2 SNTAGT. The CDR3 is 13 amino acids. CDR3 loop: CASSARANQPQHF. The CDR3 DNA sequence: TGTGCCAGCAGTGCCAGGGCCAATCAGCCCCAGCATTTT.

The chain joins TRBV30 to TRBJ1-1; D unresolved. CDR1 is GTSNPN, CDR2 SVGIG, per germline (reference sequence). The CDR3 contains 14 residues. With 3 bases removed from V and 0 bases from J, the gap between germline ends came to 11 bases. The CDR3 reads CAWSQTVLNTEAFF. CDR3 bases: TGTGCCTGGAGCCAAACGGTCCTGAACACTGAAGCTTTCTTT.

This sequence joins TRBV19 and TRBJ2-7, with D possibly being TRBD2 (6 bases). CDR3 length equals 14 residues. Germline CDR1 LNHDA, CDR2 SQIVND (reference sequence). V gave up 4 bases and J gave up 1 base, with 11 bases separating them. CDR3 in amino acids: CASSTQAGSYEQYF. CDR3 coding DNA: TGTGCCAGTAGTACACAGGCGGGGTCCTACGAGCAGTACTTC.

V usage is TRBV5-6 and J usage is TRBJ2-1; no firm D call. CDR3 length equals 11 residues. Trimming took 0 bases from V and 10 from J, leaving 5 bases between them. Germline-derived CDR1 and CDR2 are SGHDT and YYEEEE. CDR3 in amino acids: CASSLVLEQFF. CDR3 coding DNA: TGTGCCAGCAGCTTGGTCCTAGAGCAGTTCTTC. Together with reference TRBV5-6 and TRBJ2-1, the CDR3 gives the full variable domain: DAGVTQSPTHLIKTRGQQVTLRCSPKSGHDTVSWYQQALGQGPQFIFQYYEEEERQRGNFPDRFSGHQFPNYSSELNVNALLLGDSALYLCASSLVLEQFFGPGTRLTVL.

The gene calls are TRBV9 and TRBJ2-1, with a possible D match to TRBD1 (5 bases). The CDR3 runs 13 residues. V shed 2 bases and J shed 5 bases, with 8 bases lying between them. Germline V gene data show CDR1 as SGDLS and CDR2 as YYNGEE. CDR3 sequence: CASSVDIHNEQFF. The CDR3 DNA sequence: TGTGCCAGCAGCGTGGACATCCACAATGAGCAGTTCTTC.

This sequence joins TRBV4-1 and TRBJ2-3; 11 bases fit TRBD1. V lost 1 base and J lost 3; bases outside the gene matches: 3. Germline CDR1 MGHRA, CDR2 YSYEKL. The CDR3 has 16 residues. The CDR3 protein is CASSQVDRGRTDTQYF. The CDR3, as DNA: TGCGCCAGCAGCCAAGTGGACAGGGGGCGGACAGATACGCAGTATTTT.

The CDR3 region has the DNA TGTGCCTGGGGGCCGCGGGGATCCCGAGGGGTGAACACTGAAGCTTTCTTT. Amino acid sequence: CAWGPRGSRGVNTEAFF. The rearrangement links TRBV30 to TRBJ1-1; D might be TRBD1 (5 bases). Germline CDR1 reads GTSNPN; CDR2 reads SVGIG (reference sequence). There are 17 residues in the CDR3. With 5 bases removed from V and 0 bases from J, the gap between germline ends came to 22 bases.

The chain recombines TRBV19 with TRBJ2-1; TRBD1 might be the D (6 bases). Trimming removed 1 base from V and 1 base from J, with 11 bases in between. Germline CDR1 and CDR2: LNHDA and SQIVND (reference sequence). This CDR3 is 16 amino acids long. This chain's CDR3 is CASSIGAGTSYNEQFF. The CDR3 DNA is TGTGCCAGTAGTATAGGTGCCGGGACATCCTACAATGAGCAGTTCTTC.

The genes are TRBV5-1 and TRBJ2-7, with 8 nucleotides matching TRBD2. The V and J ends lost 2 bases and 3 bases, in that order; junction bases with no gene match: 13. Germline V CDR1 and CDR2: SGHRS, YFSETQ. The CDR3 sequence is 17 residues long. The CDR3, as DNA: TGCGCCAGCAGCTTAGGGGAGCGGGAGTATCCCCACTACGAGCAGTACTTC. Protein sequence: CASSLGEREYPHYEQYF. Using reference TRBV5-1 and TRBJ2-7 for the parts outside the CDR3, the full variable domain is KAGVTQTPRYLIKTRGQQVTLSCSPISGHRSVSWYQQTPGQGLQFLFEYFSETQRNKGNFPGRFSGRQFSNSRSEMNVSTLELGDSALYLCASSLGEREYPHYEQYFGPGTRLTVT.